This note documents a single T cell receptor (beta chain) sequence. Antigen: not known. Using its own MiXCR run on the 5' RACE reads, TCRdb lists one record per CDR3 protein. The data hold 240,000 or so distinct CDR3 sequences, with 8.6% observed a single time. This entry belongs to a study of CD8 T cells in ankylosing spondylitis. Study-level results: Reportedly, significant enrichment of disease-linked clones occurred in matched ankylosing spondylitis synovial fluid. Disease-associated clones were CD8+ and fairly uncommon in peripheral blood.

The CDR3 has 12 amino acids. V was clipped by 5 bases and J by 1 base, with 4 bases between them. Germline V gene lookup returns CDR1 SGHRS and CDR2 YFSETQ. The sequence was collected from a male donor with ankylosing spondylitis or in good health (not recorded which). Sequenced: blood, either unsorted or a sorted T cell fraction (not recorded which). The V and J genes are TRBV5-1 and TRBJ2-1; no definite D call. The CDR3, as DNA: TGCGCCAGCAGTGGGTCCTACAATGAGCAGTTCTTC. It translates to CASSGSYNEQFF.